Listed below are T cell receptor beta chains from one sample, sequenced in a study of regulatory T cells in long-lasting Graves disease. One entry per CDR3 protein results from TCRdb running MiXCR on the multiplex PCR reads. Among 200,000 to 250,000 distinct CDR3 sequences, about 19% were seen once, and the ten largest hold about 15%. Source: peripheral blood mononuclear cells (PBMCs), taken at new diagnosis, from a patient treated with antithyroid drugs. These receptor sequences come from a female donor with Graves disease. Each CDR3 is given with its conserved first and last residue. A D gene is named only where the DNA matches it firmly. Clone sizes are given selectively: once, few, many, or a class where the clone is expanded.

j_call d_call v_call clone_size cdr3_nt cdr3_aa
TRBJ2-3 NA TRBV20-1 many TGCAGTGCCCCCCGGGCTGTTGGCACAGATACGCAGTATTTT CSAPRAVGTDTQYF
TRBJ2-7 NA TRBV7-2 few TGTGCCAGCAGCAAGAGGGCCTCTGACACCTACGAGCAGTACTTC CASSKRASDTYEQYF
TRBJ1-1 NA TRBV20-1 many TGCAGTGCCGAACGGGGGGATATGAACACTGAAGCTTTCTTT CSAERGDMNTEAFF
TRBJ2-1 TRBD2 TRBV6-1 NA TGTGCCAGCAGCCGCATGACTAGCGGGGGATACAATGAGCAGTTCTTC CASSRMTSGGYNEQFF
TRBJ2-3 NA TRBV4-3 few TGCGCCAGCAGCCAAGAAATAACCTTCCCTCGGTATTTT CASSQEITFPRYF
TRBJ1-4 NA TRBV7-6 many TGTGCCAGCAGCAAATTACAGGGCTCTAATGAAAAACTGTTTTTT CASSKLQGSNEKLFF
TRBJ2-2 TRBD2 TRBV7-2 many TGTGCCAGCAGCTTAGGGGCGGGAGGCACCGGGGAGCTGTTTTTT CASSLGAGGTGELFF
TRBJ1-6 NA TRBV20-1 many TGCAGTGCTACCGGACAGTGGGGGAATTCACCCCTCCACTTT CSATGQWGNSPLHF
TRBJ1-2 NA TRBV7-9 NA TGTGCCAGCAGCTTCCAGACGGACGAAGTCTTC CASSFQTDEVF
TRBJ2-1 TRBD2 TRBV24-1 few TGTGCCACCAGTGATACGGCGGGGGGTTACAATGAGCAGTTCTTC CATSDTAGGYNEQFF
TRBJ2-5 NA TRBV10-3 many TGTGCCGTCACCAGGGGAGCGGGAGAGACCCAGTACTTC CAVTRGAGETQYF
TRBJ2-2 NA TRBV12-3/TRBV12-4 many TGTGCCAGCATCCCCGCCGTAGACAGGAACACCGGGGAGCTGTTTTTT CASIPAVDRNTGELFF
TRBJ2-2 NA TRBV12-3/TRBV12-4 few TGTGCCAGCACCATGGGGGGGGGGCTGTACACCGGGGAGCTGTTTTTT CASTMGGGLYTGELFF
TRBJ2-1 TRBD2 TRBV15 many TGTGCCACCAGCAGAGACGTACGGGAGGCCCCCAAGGAGCAGTTCTTC CATSRDVREAPKEQFF
TRBJ2-7 TRBD2 TRBV10-1 few TGCGCCAGCAGTGAGTTTGGGGGGGACGAGCAGTACTTC CASSEFGGDEQYF
TRBJ2-6 NA TRBV7-2 many TGTGCCAGCAGCTCCCTGACGGCATCTGGGGCCAACGTCCTGACTTTC CASSSLTASGANVLTF
TRBJ2-3 NA TRBV12-3/TRBV12-4 many TGTGCCAGCAGCCTGGCGACCACAGATACGCAGTATTTT CASSLATTDTQYF
TRBJ2-3 NA TRBV20-1 many TGCAGTGCTACCCGGGACCTCACAGATACGCAGTATTTT CSATRDLTDTQYF
TRBJ2-1 NA TRBV5-1 NA TGCGCCAGCAGCCCCGCGACCGGGACAAGCGATGAGCAGTTCTTC CASSPATGTSDEQFF
TRBJ1-6 TRBD1 TRBV4-2 many TGTGCCAGCAGCCAAGAGATCCGGGACAGAGGGTCACCCCTCCACTTT CASSQEIRDRGSPLHF
TRBJ2-4 TRBD2 TRBV7-3 many TGTGCCAGCAGCTTATCTGCGGGGGGTTTGAACATTCAGTACTTC CASSLSAGGLNIQYF
TRBJ2-5 TRBD1 TRBV20-1 many TGCAGTGCTAGAGATTTTGGCGGACAGGGTTGGGAGACCCAGTACTTC CSARDFGGQGWETQYF
TRBJ2-1 NA TRBV27 many TGTGCCAGCAGCCCTACTACGGAATTCTACAATGAGCAGTTCTTC CASSPTTEFYNEQFF
TRBJ1-6 NA TRBV6-2/TRBV6-3 NA TGTGCCAGCAACGCGGGAAATCATTCACCCCTCCACTTT CASNAGNHSPLHF
TRBJ2-5 NA TRBV20-1 many TGCAGTGTCTCGACGGGAGAGACCCAGTACTTC CSVSTGETQYF
TRBJ2-3 TRBD2 TRBV7-9 NA TGTGCCAGCAGCCCCCTCGGACTAGCGGGGGGGGCGAGGGATACGCAGTATTTT CASSPLGLAGGARDTQYF
TRBJ1-6 NA TRBV18 many TGTGCCAGCTCACTAGGGGGGTTTGATTCACCCCTCCACTTT CASSLGGFDSPLHF
TRBJ1-1 NA TRBV29-1 many TGCAGCGTTGTCTCGGGAGTCACTGAAGCTTTCTTT CSVVSGVTEAFF
TRBJ2-2 NA TRBV7-2 many TGTGCCAGCAGCTTTCTTGGGGGGGGCGGCGGGGAGCTGTTTTTT CASSFLGGGGGELFF
TRBJ2-3 TRBD1 TRBV10-3 NA TGTGCCATCGGACAGGTCTCGGATACGCAGTATTTT CAIGQVSDTQYF
TRBJ1-5 NA TRBV28 many TGTGCCAGCAGTTTATTAATAACGGGTCAGCATTTT CASSLLITGQHF
TRBJ1-3 NA TRBV20-1 once TGCAGTGCTAGAGACTCCCGGGACTTCTCTGGAAACACCATATATTTT CSARDSRDFSGNTIYF
TRBJ2-1 TRBD2 TRBV2 many TGTGCCAGCAGAGGACTAGCGGGGATGGGGCACGATGAGCAGTTCTTC CASRGLAGMGHDEQFF
TRBJ2-1 TRBD2 TRBV9 NA TGTGCCAGCAGCGTACTGGCGGGAGGTCTCTCCTACAATGAGCAGTTCTTC CASSVLAGGLSYNEQFF
TRBJ2-7 NA TRBV3-1 many TGTGCCTCGGGAAGGGGAGCGATCTACGAGCAGTACTTC CASGRGAIYEQYF
TRBJ2-7 NA TRBV3-1 many TGTGCCAGCAGCCAAGTTAGGAGCGAGCAGTACTTC CASSQVRSEQYF
TRBJ2-6 TRBD2 TRBV6-2/TRBV6-3 few TGTGCCAGCAGTTACCGAGCCGGGACTAGCGGGAGATCTGGGGCCAACGTCCTGACTTTC CASSYRAGTSGRSGANVLTF
TRBJ1-2 NA TRBV20-1 NA TGCAGTGCTAGTCCTGGTCGTGGCTACACCTTC CSASPGRGYTF
TRBJ2-2 NA TRBV4-3 few TGCGCCAGCAGCGGGGGGTATAGACTGGGCGGGGAGCTGTTTTTT CASSGGYRLGGELFF
TRBJ2-5 NA TRBV9 many TGTGCCAGCAGCGTAGGCGGGGCAGAAGAGACCCAGTACTTC CASSVGGAEETQYF
TRBJ1-4 NA TRBV2 many TGTGCCAGCAAACTCACCGCAACTAATGAAAAACTGTTTTTT CASKLTATNEKLFF
TRBJ1-1 NA TRBV3-1 many TGTGCCAGCAGCCATGGGGGACTTAACACTGAAGCTTTCTTT CASSHGGLNTEAFF
TRBJ1-1 NA TRBV4-1 many TGTGCCAGCAGCCCAATGCCCCAGGTGAACACTGAAGCTTTCTTT CASSPMPQVNTEAFF
TRBJ2-5 TRBD2 TRBV11-1 NA TGTGCCAGCAGCTGGCACGAGCTAGCGGGAGGGGAGACCCAGTACTTC CASSWHELAGGETQYF
TRBJ2-2 NA TRBV27 many TGTGCCAGCAGTTTACAGGCGAACACCGGGGAGCTGTTTTTT CASSLQANTGELFF
TRBJ2-1 NA TRBV3-1 many TGTGCCAGCAGCCAAGATGCCAGGGGACATCGGTTCTTC CASSQDARGHRFF
TRBJ2-7 NA TRBV28 many TGTGCCAGCAGTTTACGGGGTTGGGAGCAGTACTTC CASSLRGWEQYF
TRBJ1-2 NA TRBV5-1 NA TGCGCCAGCAGGTCACCCGGATTATCTAACTATGGCTACACCTTC CASRSPGLSNYGYTF
TRBJ2-3 NA TRBV6-2/TRBV6-3 many TGTGCCAGCACCGACCCGGGGGCTAGAGATACGCAGTATTTT CASTDPGARDTQYF
TRBJ1-2 NA TRBV15 many TGTGCCACCGCCCGGGGCAGCGATTACTATGGCTACACCTTC CATARGSDYYGYTF